Listed here are 15 T cell receptor beta chains from one sample, sequenced in a study of blood T cell repertoires in COVID-19 (dated by TCRdb to about 2020). Receptors were amplified or captured by the immunoSEQ multiplex PCR assay. Here the immuneACCESS table is served through TCRdb, limited to in-frame sequences with V and J called. Missing clones are a known gap in these copies; in checked studies unresolved V genes cover under half, and the rest lacks a known reason. The table for this sample lists approximately 150,000 clones; around 80% of them were counted only once. The ten largest clonotypes hold 2.4% of the sample. The source material was PBMCs or T cells enriched from blood (not recorded which). The receptor source for this set is a man between 35 and 55 years old with acute COVID-19.

The V gene is TRBV19, the J gene TRBJ2-7; TRBD2 aligns across 8 bases. Trimming at V came to 2 bases and at J to 3 bases, leaving 6 bases not matched to a gene. The CDR3 has 15 residues. Per germline, CDR1 LNHDA and CDR2 SQIVND (reference sequence). The CDR3 region has the DNA TGTGCCAGTAGTATATCTAGGACTAGCAGCTACGAGCAGTACTTC. This gives the protein CASSISRTSSYEQYF.

The chain carries TRBV7-9 and TRBJ2-5; TRBD2 matches at 7 bases. The CDR3 spans 16 residues. Germline trimming cut 5 bases from V and 4 bases from J; bases unmatched to any gene: 13. Germline assignment: CDR1 SEHNR and CDR2 FQNEAQ (reference sequence). This chain's CDR3 is CASSLGEGGPRETQYF. The CDR3 nucleotides read TGTGCCAGCAGCCTCGGAGAGGGAGGGCCGAGAGAGACCCAGTACTTC.

V and J are TRBV2 and TRBJ2-5; 7 nucleotides align to TRBD1. J was trimmed by 6 bases and V by 4 bases; bases with no gene match: 5. CDR3 size: 13 residues. CDR1 and CDR2 from the germline V gene are SNHLY and FYNNEI. The CDR3 DNA reads as TGTGCCAGCAGTGGGGACAGCCCCAAGACCCAGTACTTC. It codes for CASSGDSPKTQYF.

The V call is TRBV3-1 (or the pseudogene TRBV3-2), the J call TRBJ2-1; D call uncertain. Germline V lookup: CDR1 LGHDT, CDR2 YNNKEL (reference sequence). V dropped 6 bases and J dropped 7 bases, with 10 bases sitting between them. The CDR3 has 12 residues. The CDR3 region is CASSAGYNEQFF. The CDR3 DNA reads as TGTGCCAGCAGTGCAGGTTATAATGAGCAGTTCTTC.

J is TRBJ2-1 and V is TRBV24-1, with D possibly TRBD1 on 6 matching bases. The CDR3 runs to 13 residues. The germline V and J ends were trimmed by 4 bases and 9 bases, with 12 bases remaining between them. In germline, CDR1 is KGHDR, CDR2 SFDVKD. The CDR3 DNA reads TGTGCCACCAGTGACCCCGCCAGGGGTGAGCAGTTCTTC. Translation gives CATSDPARGEQFF.

CDR3 sequence reads: CASSSRQGERNTEAFF. Written as DNA, the CDR3 is TGCGCCAGCAGCTCGAGACAGGGGGAGAGGAACACTGAAGCTTTCTTT. The V call is TRBV5-1, the J call TRBJ1-1; 9 nucleotides match TRBD1. With V trimmed by 3 bases and J by 1 base, 7 bases remained unmatched. The germline gives CDR1 SGHRS, CDR2 YFSETQ. This CDR3 has 16 residues.

This clone came up once. V gene TRBV5-8 combines with J gene TRBJ1-1, with 9 bases aligning to TRBD1. The CDR3 has 15 residues. Germline lookup yields CDR1 SGHTS and CDR2 YDEGEE. V lost 6 bases to trimming and J lost 4 bases; unmatched junction nucleotides: 10. This CDR3 reads CASKTGTGWTTEAFF. CDR3 DNA: TGTGCCAGCAAGACCGGGACAGGGTGGACCACTGAAGCTTTCTTT.

The V gene is TRBV28, the J gene TRBJ1-1; TRBD1 might be the D (6 bases). The ends were cut back, 3 bases at V and 2 bases at J, with 13 bases in the middle. In germline, CDR1 is MDHEN, CDR2 SYDVKM. The CDR3 covers 15 residues. The CDR3 region is CASSFRTGFNTEAFF. In DNA, the CDR3 is TGTGCCAGCAGTTTCCGTACAGGGTTTAACACTGAAGCTTTCTTT.

The chain employs TRBV5-8 and TRBJ2-4; 8 nucleotides line up with TRBD1. Germline CDR1 is SGHTS and CDR2 is YDEGEE. Germline trimming cut 6 bases from V and 8 bases from J; bases unmatched to any gene: 10. The CDR3 length is 14 residues. CDR3 loop: CASTVGQGRDIQYF. CDR3 DNA sequence: TGTGCCAGCACCGTTGGACAGGGAAGAGACATTCAGTACTTC.

This clone was counted a single time. The V call is TRBV12-5, the J call TRBJ2-2; 10 positions agree with TRBD2. CDR1 and CDR2 (germline): LGHNT, FRNRAP. V lost 6 bases, J lost 5 bases, and 6 bases stayed unmatched. This CDR3 spans 15 amino acids. The CDR3 here is CASGLPGLATGELFF. CDR3 DNA: TGTGCTAGTGGGTTACCGGGACTAGCGACCGGGGAGCTGTTTTTT.

The chain joins TRBV7-9 to TRBJ2-4; a possible D gene is TRBD1 (6 bases). V was shortened by 5 bases and J by 2 bases, with 10 bases between the two germline ends. The CDR3 contains 14 residues. Germline CDR1 and CDR2: SEHNR and FQNEAQ (reference sequence). In DNA, the CDR3 is TGTGCCAGCAGCGTACAGGGAACCAAAAACATTCAGTACTTC. Translation gives CASSVQGTKNIQYF.

The chain carries TRBV11-3 and TRBJ2-1, with 11 nucleotides matching TRBD2. The CDR3 sequence is 17 residues long. J lost 7 bases, V lost 1 base, and 9 bases had no gene match. Looked up from germline, CDR1 is SGHNT and CDR2 is YENEEA. Here the CDR3 DNA reads TGTGCCAGCAGCTTAGGCTCCGGGACTAGCGGAGGGAATGAGCAGTTCTTC. Translating gives CASSLGSGTSGGNEQFF.

The V and J genes are TRBV19 and TRBJ2-6, with D perhaps matching TRBD1 (5 bases). Germline V gives CDR1 LNHDA, CDR2 SQIVND (reference sequence). Trimming pared 5 bases from V and 0 bases from J, leaving 8 bases between. The CDR3 is made up of 15 amino acids. The CDR3 protein is CASSAGISGANVLTF. The CDR3 DNA reads as TGTGCCAGTAGTGCAGGGATCTCTGGGGCCAACGTCCTGACTTTC.

This sequence joins TRBV27 and TRBJ1-2, with a possible D match to TRBD1 (5 bases). Germline CDR1 reads MNHEY; CDR2 reads SMNVEV (reference sequence). The V gene lost 4 bases and the J gene lost 4 bases, with 10 bases spanning the gap. There are 13 residues in the CDR3. CDR3 sequence: CASSSGLRYGYTF. The DNA for the CDR3 is TGTGCCAGCAGTTCGGGACTGCGCTATGGCTACACCTTC.

In this sample, this clone turned up a few times. The rearrangement joins TRBV11-2 to TRBJ1-5; D perhaps matches TRBD1 (6 bases). This CDR3 spans 15 amino acids. In germline, CDR1 is SGHAT, CDR2 FQNNGV. The V end was cut by 5 bases, the J end by 2 bases, with 13 bases between. The CDR3 nucleotides read TGTGCCAGCAGCCTCGGGGGGCAGGGCAATCAGCCCCAGCATTTT. Protein: CASSLGGQGNQPQHF.